This record concerns one T cell receptor beta chain sequence. TCRdb's table, derived via immunoSEQ multiplex PCR, lists solely in-frame clones and lacks some. The table records a few hundred thousand clones, about 87% of them present only once. This CDR3 has 16 amino acids. Germline lookup yields CDR1 MNHNS and CDR2 SASEGT. V lost 3 bases, J lost 0 bases, and 8 bases stayed unmatched. The sample is drawn from a study of blood T cell repertoires in COVID-19. Clinical history reported by participants formed the basis on which cohorts were assigned. The clonotype was recovered from a woman in her thirties or forties who had been exposed to COVID-19. Sequencing was done on a sample of PBMCs or T cells enriched from blood (not recorded which). The rearrangement links TRBV6-1 to TRBJ2-7; 7 nucleotides line up with TRBD1. The CDR3 DNA is TGTGCCAGCAGTGACCCGGGACAGAGGAGCTCCTACGAGCAGTACTTC. As protein: CASSDPGQRSSYEQYF.